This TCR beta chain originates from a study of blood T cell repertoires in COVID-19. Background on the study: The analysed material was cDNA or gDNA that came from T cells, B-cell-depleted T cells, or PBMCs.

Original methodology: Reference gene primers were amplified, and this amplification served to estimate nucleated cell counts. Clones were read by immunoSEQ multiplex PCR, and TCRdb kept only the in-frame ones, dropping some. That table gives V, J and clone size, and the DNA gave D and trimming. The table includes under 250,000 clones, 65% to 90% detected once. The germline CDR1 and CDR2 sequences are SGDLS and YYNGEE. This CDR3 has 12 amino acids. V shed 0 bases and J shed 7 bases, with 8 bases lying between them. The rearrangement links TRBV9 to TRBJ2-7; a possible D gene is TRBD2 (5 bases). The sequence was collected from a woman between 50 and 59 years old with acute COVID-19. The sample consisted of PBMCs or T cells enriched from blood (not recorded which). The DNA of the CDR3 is TGTGCCAGCAGCGTAGGTACGGGGGAGCAGTACTTC. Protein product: CASSVGTGEQYF.